A selection of T cell receptor beta chains follows, all from one sample in a study of blood T cell repertoires in COVID-19. Produced via immunoSEQ multiplex PCR; TCRdb's table is partial and in-frame only. The data contain some 95,000 clones, 76% of them singletons. The specimen was peripheral blood. These receptor sequences come from a man in his 70s with acute or convalescent COVID-19. Each CDR3 is given with its conserved first and last residue. The D gene is left open where the match is weak. Only some rows state a clone size, as once, few, many or a class for expanded clones.

CDR3aa | CDR3nt | abundance | v_gene | len | d_gene | j_gene
CASSLIAGLSTDTQYF | TGTGCCAGCAGCCTAATAGCGGGGCTTAGCACAGATACGCAGTATTTT | many | TRBV7-8 | 16 | TRBD2 | TRBJ2-3
CASSLGTVIYGYTF | TGTGCCAGCAGCTTAGGGACAGTTATCTATGGCTACACCTTC | . | TRBV7-8 | 14 | . | TRBJ1-2
CASSSRPSGGVSGELFF | TGTGCCAGCAGCTCCCGGCCTAGCGGGGGGGTCTCCGGGGAGCTGTTTTTT | . | TRBV5-4 | 17 | TRBD2 | TRBJ2-2
CASSFPTSDEQFF | TGTGCCAGCAGCTTTCCGACTAGCGATGAGCAGTTCTTC | . | TRBV7-9 | 13 | TRBD2 | TRBJ2-1
CASIPGTGNTGELFF | TGCGCCAGCATTCCTGGGACAGGAAACACCGGGGAGCTGTTTTTT | . | TRBV5-1 | 15 | TRBD1 | TRBJ2-2
CASSPQGAGTEAFF | TGTGCCAGCTCACCACAGGGCGCGGGAACTGAAGCTTTCTTT | . | TRBV18 | 14 | . | TRBJ1-1
CSASLILGQSLKLFF | TGCAGTGCTAGTTTGATATTGGGACAGAGCCTTAAACTGTTTTTT | once | TRBV20-1 | 15 | TRBD1 | TRBJ1-4
CASKLGQGTGELFF | TGTGCCAGCAAGCTGGGACAGGGCACCGGGGAGCTGTTTTTT | . | TRBV28 | 14 | TRBD1 | TRBJ2-2
CSVANTGGAYTEAFF | TGCAGCGTTGCCAACACAGGGGGCGCGTACACTGAAGCTTTCTTT | . | TRBV29-1 | 15 | TRBD1 | TRBJ1-1
CASSLRTGKETQYF | TGTGCCAGCAGCCTAAGGACAGGGAAAGAGACCCAGTACTTC | . | TRBV5-4 | 14 | TRBD1 | TRBJ2-5
CSVGTRSNYGYTF | TGCAGCGTCGGTACGAGATCTAACTATGGCTACACCTTC | . | TRBV29-1 | 13 | . | TRBJ1-2
CSVTDRGGEKLFF | TGCAGCGTTACGGACAGGGGAGGTGAAAAACTGTTTTTT | . | TRBV29-1 | 13 | TRBD1 | TRBJ1-4
CASSLTGTGYVEQFF | TGCGCCAGCAGCTTGACCGGGACAGGGTACGTTGAGCAGTTCTTC | . | TRBV5-1 | 15 | TRBD1 | TRBJ2-1
CASSIDPTVLYGYTF | TGTGCCAGTAGTATAGATCCGACAGTCCTCTATGGCTACACCTTC | . | TRBV19 | 15 | . | TRBJ1-2
CASSGRTGWSTEAFF | TGTGCCAGCAGTGGACGGACAGGGTGGAGCACTGAAGCTTTCTTT | . | TRBV28 | 15 | TRBD1 | TRBJ1-1
CASSGTGAGGETQYF | TGTGCCAGCAGCGGCACAGGGGCAGGGGGGGAGACCCAGTACTTC | . | TRBV9 | 15 | . | TRBJ2-5
CASSIGLRASGARRRTDTQYF | TGTGCCAGTAGTATAGGGTTAAGGGCTAGCGGGGCACGACGACGCACAGATACGCAGTATTTT | . | TRBV19 | 21 | TRBD2 | TRBJ2-3
CAWQPTGPHQPQHF | TGTGCCTGGCAACCGACAGGGCCCCATCAGCCCCAGCATTTT | . | TRBV30 | 14 | TRBD1 | TRBJ1-5
CAIGNPGGTQYF | TGTGCCATCGGAAACCCGGGTGGGACCCAGTACTTC | . | TRBV10-3 | 12 | . | TRBJ2-5
CASSLGLAITDTQYF | TGCGCCAGCAGCTTGGGACTAGCGATCACAGATACGCAGTATTTT | . | TRBV5-1 | 15 | TRBD2 | TRBJ2-3